What follows is one TCR beta chain and its context. There are 15 residues in the CDR3. The ends were cut back, 6 bases at V and 0 bases at J, with 12 bases in the middle. Germline lookup yields CDR1 MNHNS and CDR2 SASEGT. Sequenced by immunoSEQ multiplex PCR; TCRdb stores in-frame clones only, minus some. The sample includes over 950,000 clones, 60% to 80% of them seen just once. The data belong to a study of shared clonotypes between healthy human individuals. The sequence derives from a man between 18 and 29 years old in good health. Some clones in this sample may be carry-over from other donors' samples. Sequenced material: memory CD4+ T cells from PBMCs. Subset in this sample: CD45RA-negative fraction. V usage is TRBV6-1 and J usage is TRBJ1-3; D perhaps matches TRBD1 (5 bases). The DNA for the CDR3 is TGTGCCAGCAGAAGGGAAGGGGACTCTGGAAACACCATATATTTT. Protein sequence: CASRREGDSGNTIYF.